Listed below are T cell receptor beta chains from one sample, sequenced in a study of neurological immune-mediated disorders. In TCRdb, the 5' RACE reads were re-called with MiXCR into one record per CDR3 protein. Of 25,000 to 30,000 distinct CDR3 sequences listed, approximately 6.6% were seen once; the top ten hold just under 9%. The sample was PBMCs. The receptor set was obtained from a woman aged 45-65 years in good health. Both conserved end residues are part of each CDR3. D genes are given only for firm matches. The listing skips clone size in some rows; elsewhere it reads once, few, many or a size class.

D: .; V: TRBV29-1; J: TRBJ1-4; size: .; DNA: TGCAGCGTTGGCCCGGACGGTAATGAAAAACTGTTTTTT; CDR3: CSVGPDGNEKLFF
D: TRBD2; V: TRBV20-1; J: TRBJ2-1; size: .; DNA: TGCAGTGCTAGAGTACTAGCGGCTTTATCCTACAATGAGCAGTTCTTC; CDR3: CSARVLAALSYNEQFF
D: TRBD1; V: TRBV20-1; J: TRBJ2-7; size: many; DNA: TGCAGTGCTAAAGGACAGGGGTTCTCCTACGAGCAGTACTTC; CDR3: CSAKGQGFSYEQYF
D: TRBD2; V: TRBV25-1; J: TRBJ2-1; size: many; DNA: TGTGCCAGCCGATTAGCGGGAGGCTACAATGAGCAGTTCTTC; CDR3: CASRLAGGYNEQFF
D: .; V: TRBV20-1; J: TRBJ1-2; size: .; DNA: TGCAGTGCTGAGGACAGTGGTTGGAACTATTGCTACACCTTC; CDR3: CSAEDSGWNYCYTF
D: TRBD1; V: TRBV16; J: TRBJ1-3; size: many; DNA: TGTGCCAGCAGCCAATCGATTCACAGGGGATCGGGAAACACCATATATTTT; CDR3: CASSQSIHRGSGNTIYF
D: .; V: TRBV5-4; J: TRBJ2-7; size: .; DNA: TGTGCCAGCAGCTTGGACAGGAGCTACGAGCAGTACTTC; CDR3: CASSLDRSYEQYF
D: .; V: TRBV6-5; J: TRBJ1-3; size: many; DNA: TGTGCCAGCAGTTACGGCAGGGGACCTGGAAACACCATATATTTT; CDR3: CASSYGRGPGNTIYF
D: TRBD2; V: TRBV20-1; J: TRBJ2-3; size: many; DNA: TGCAGTGCACCAACTAGCGGAGCAGATACGCAGTATTTT; CDR3: CSAPTSGADTQYF
D: TRBD2; V: TRBV28; J: TRBJ2-7; size: many; DNA: TGTGCCAGCAGAGGAGCGGGAGGGTCCTACGAGCAGTACTTC; CDR3: CASRGAGGSYEQYF